The 15 T cell receptor beta chains listed next were all sequenced from one sample in a study of a mutant IDH1 vaccine in newly diagnosed glioma. Assay used: immunoSEQ multiplex PCR; TCRdb lists only in-frame clones, some missing. Altogether some 87,000 clones are present, around 80% being singletons, with the ten largest covering approximately 7.9%. Regarding time point: baseline, week 1 (first vaccination visit). Treatment here: pre-vaccination baseline after standard-of-care therapy. The sequences come from PBMCs, collected from a glioma patient treated with radiotherapy, temozolomide or both. The receptors here all came from a man aged 35 to 55 with glioma.

There are a few counts of this clone. The chain couples TRBV5-4 to TRBJ2-3; weak D call: TRBD2 (5 bases). The CDR3 runs 13 residues. The germline V and J ends were trimmed by 0 bases and 5 bases, with 7 bases remaining between them. CDR1 SGHNT and CDR2 YYREEE come from the germline V gene (reference sequence). The CDR3 coding sequence is TGTGCCAGCAGCTTGGTGGAGGAAGATACGCAGTATTTT. Its protein product is CASSLVEEDTQYF.

The V call is TRBV29-1, the J call TRBJ2-3; TRBD2 might be the D (6 bases). V was pared by 0 bases and J by 1 base, with 11 bases between. The germline gives CDR1 SQVTM, CDR2 ANQGSEA. This CDR3 contains 15 residues. The CDR3 loop reads CSVEDRRRGTDTQYF. The CDR3 DNA is TGCAGCGTTGAAGATCGGAGGAGGGGCACAGATACGCAGTATTTT.

This clone was counted only a few times. The V gene is TRBV7-9, the J gene TRBJ1-6; possible D gene TRBD1, 5 bases. The length of the CDR3 is 14 residues. The ends were cut back, 5 bases at V and 7 bases at J, with 12 bases in the middle. The germline gives CDR1 SEHNR, CDR2 FQNEAQ (reference sequence). CDR3 residues: CASSLRQSNSPLHF. Written as DNA, the CDR3 is TGTGCCAGCAGCCTAAGACAGAGCAATTCACCCCTCCACTTT.

This chain connects TRBV6-4 to TRBJ2-1, with D possibly matching TRBD2 (5 bases). CDR1 is MRHNA and CDR2 is SNTAGT in the germline V gene. Between the trimmed V and J ends, which lost 5 bases and 0 bases, there was a span of 14 bases. This CDR3 has 16 amino acids. The CDR3, as DNA: TGTGCCAGCAGTCGAACTCCGGGATCCTCCTACAATGAGCAGTTCTTC. This encodes CASSRTPGSSYNEQFF.

The J gene is TRBJ1-2, the V gene TRBV5-1, with D perhaps TRBD1 (5 bases). Germline loops: CDR1 SGHRS, CDR2 YFSETQ. The length of the CDR3 is 14 residues. V was shortened by 4 bases and J by 5 bases, with 15 bases between the two germline ends. The CDR3 nucleotides read TGCGCCAGCAGCCAAGAGGGGTCATGGTATGGCTACACCTTC. Translation: CASSQEGSWYGYTF.

A few counts support this clone. This chain uses TRBV6-1 with TRBJ1-5; perhaps TRBD1 as D (5 bases). Per the germline V gene, CDR1 is MNHNS and CDR2 is SASEGT. CDR3 length: 15 residues. The V gene lost 7 bases and the J gene lost 0 bases, with 13 bases spanning the gap. This CDR3 reads CASKLEGYSNQPQHF. CDR3 in DNA: TGTGCCAGCAAGTTAGAGGGGTATAGCAATCAGCCCCAGCATTTT.

This chain connects TRBV9 to TRBJ2-7; 10 positions agree with TRBD1. CDR3 length: 14 amino acids. Looked up from germline, CDR1 is SGDLS and CDR2 is YYNGEE. V lost 0 bases, J lost 6 bases, and 3 bases stayed unmatched. The CDR3 spells CASSVGQGAFEQYF. CDR3 DNA: TGTGCCAGCAGCGTAGGACAGGGGGCCTTCGAGCAGTACTTC.

The V gene is TRBV5-1, the J gene TRBJ2-5; a weak D match, TRBD1 (6 bases). Germline assignment: CDR1 SGHRS and CDR2 YFSETQ. CDR3 length equals 14 residues. V was clipped by 3 bases and J by 5 bases, with 14 bases between them. CDR3 in amino acids: CASSSETGRETQYF. CDR3 DNA: TGCGCCAGCAGCTCGGAGACAGGAAGGGAGACCCAGTACTTC.

This CDR3 reads CASSLAGGPVYEQFF. The CDR3, as DNA: TGCGCCAGCAGTTTAGCGGGAGGGCCGGTATATGAGCAGTTCTTC. The rearrangement links TRBV10-1 to TRBJ2-1, with 11 bases lining up with TRBD2. The germline V gene encodes CDR1 WNHNN and CDR2 SYGVQD (reference sequence). This CDR3 has 15 residues. The junction had 8 bases not matched to a gene; V was cut back by 5 bases and J by 8 bases.

The chain couples TRBV2 to TRBJ2-1; TRBD2 aligns across 7 bases. There are 18 residues in the CDR3. V was clipped by 0 bases and J by 0 bases; unmatched bases: 8. From germline, CDR1 is SNHLY and CDR2 FYNNEI. In nucleotides, the CDR3 is TGTGCCAGCAGTGAAGCGTGGCCAGGACTAGGCTCCTACAATGAGCAGTTCTTC. Encoded protein: CASSEAWPGLGSYNEQFF.

This chain links TRBV6-6 with TRBJ1-1, with unresolved D. Trimming removed 0 bases at V and 3 bases at J, with 8 bases between. Germline CDR1 is MNHNY and CDR2 is SVGAGI (reference sequence). The CDR3 is 14 residues long. The CDR3 DNA sequence: TGTGCCAGCAGTTACTCCAGCTCTGACACTGAAGCTTTCTTT. Translation: CASSYSSSDTEAFF.

This clone came up a few times. V and J are TRBV6-5 and TRBJ1-5; D not certain. CDR1 is MNHEY and CDR2 is SVGAGI in the germline V gene. The CDR3 is 14 amino acids. Trimming removed 5 bases from V and 6 bases from J, with 14 bases in between. The CDR3 sequence is CASSPRPAGQPQHF. The CDR3, as DNA: TGTGCCAGCAGTCCGCGGCCCGCGGGTCAGCCCCAGCATTTT.

This clone was found once. The CDR3 DNA reads TGTGCCACTACAGGGGGCAGCACAGATACGCAGTATTTT. Residues: CATTGGSTDTQYF. The chain has TRBV2 and TRBJ2-3, with 9 nucleotides matching TRBD1. CDR1 is SNHLY and CDR2 is FYNNEI in the germline V gene. The junction had 2 bases not matched to a gene; V was cut back by 10 bases and J by 0 bases. CDR3 length: 13 residues.

This chain links TRBV18 with TRBJ1-5; D gene uncertain. This CDR3 region has 14 residues. Germline V gives CDR1 KGHSH, CDR2 LQKENI. V lost 3 bases to trimming and J lost 7 bases, with 13 bases between them. This CDR3 is CASSPSQAAQPQHF. The CDR3 bases are TGTGCCAGCTCACCTTCTCAGGCCGCCCAGCCCCAGCATTTT.

The V and J genes are TRBV6-5 and TRBJ1-1, with D maybe TRBD1 (6 bases). The germline V and J ends were trimmed by 11 bases and 13 bases, with 20 bases remaining between them. The CDR3 contains 11 residues. Germline assignment: CDR1 MNHEY and CDR2 SVGAGI. DNA for the CDR3: TGTGCCGCCGGAAACCATCAGACAGGTTTCTTT. Amino acids: CAAGNHQTGFF.